This entry describes one TCR beta chain. The data stem from a study of blood T cell repertoires in COVID-19. Turning to the study itself: From T cells, B-cell-depleted T cells, or PBMCs came the material, which was cDNA or gDNA.

Germline CDR1 is SEHNR and CDR2 is FQNEAQ (reference sequence). The V gene lost 2 bases and the J gene lost 5 bases, with 15 bases spanning the gap. There are 15 residues in the CDR3. Repertoires were generated with immunoSEQ multiplex PCR, while TCRdb's copy carries only in-frame clones and drops some. The profile shows 180,000 or so clones, about 80% of them singletons. This chain links TRBV7-9 with TRBJ1-1; the D gene is possibly TRBD1 (6 bases). The sample was peripheral blood. This sequence was found in a human donor with acute or convalescent COVID-19. The donor label of this sample is uncertain. DNA for the CDR3: TGTGCCAGCAGCTTACAACAGGGACGGGGTACTGAAGCTTTCTTT. This translates into CASSLQQGRGTEAFF.